These 26 T cell receptor beta chains were all obtained from the same sample, sequenced in a study of beta chain features in type 1 diabetes. Expressed TCRB transcripts got sequenced, as all isolated RNA was reverse transcribed. The protocol was immunoSEQ multiplex PCR, while the TCRdb copy is restricted to in-frame clones and leaves out a portion. Among a few hundred thousand clones listed, roughly 15% were seen once. Sequencing was done on a sample of naive CD4+ T cells from blood. These receptors all stem from a woman aged 18 to 35 in good health.

The chain uses TRBV28 and TRBJ1-1, with 7 bases that match TRBD1. Trimming removed 5 bases from V and 1 base from J; junction bases left unmatched: 4. The germline V gene encodes CDR1 MDHEN and CDR2 SYDVKM. The CDR3 covers 14 residues. CDR3 sequence: CASSTGQRNTEAFF. The CDR3 coding sequence is TGTGCCAGCAGTACGGGACAGAGGAACACTGAAGCTTTCTTT. Full variable domain (outside the CDR3, taken from reference TRBV28 and TRBJ1-1): DVKVTQSSRYLVKRTGEKVFLECVQDMDHENMFWYRQDPGLGLRLIYFSYDVKMKEKGDIPEGYSVSREKKERFSLILESASTNQTSMYLCASSTGQRNTEAFFGQGTRLTVV.

This chain joins TRBV4-3 and TRBJ1-2, with TRBD1 identical over 7 bases. Germline V gene lookup returns CDR1 LGHNA and CDR2 YSLEER. This CDR3 spans 16 amino acids. After removal of 4 bases from V and 0 bases from J, the junction contained 8 bases not matched to a gene. The CDR3 sequence: CASSPTGAPSNYGYTF. CDR3 bases: TGCGCCAGCAGCCCCACAGGGGCCCCTTCTAACTATGGCTACACCTTC.

This clone was picked up a small number of times. The V gene is TRBV29-1, the J gene TRBJ2-7, with TRBD1 identical over 9 bases. Germline assignment: CDR1 SQVTM and CDR2 ANQGSEA. The CDR3 runs 12 residues. With V trimmed by 6 bases and J by 4 bases, 4 bases remained unmatched. The CDR3 loop is CSVLTGGYEQYF. CDR3 DNA: TGCAGCGTATTGACAGGGGGTTACGAGCAGTACTTC.

This rearrangement joins TRBV4-2 to TRBJ1-2; TRBD1 matches 8 bases. Trimming removed 1 base from V and 7 bases from J; junction bases left unmatched: 8. Germline V gene data show CDR1 as LGHNA and CDR2 as YNFKEQ. This CDR3 has 15 amino acids. The CDR3 loop is CASSQAGQGLSGYTF. CDR3 nucleotides: TGTGCCAGCAGCCAAGCCGGACAGGGTCTAAGTGGCTACACCTTC.

V gene TRBV30 combines with J gene TRBJ1-2, with TRBD1 matching over 8 bases. Germline loops: CDR1 GTSNPN, CDR2 SVGIG (reference sequence). The CDR3 loop spans 14 amino acids. V shed 4 bases and J 2 bases; nucleotides not matched to a gene: 6. The CDR3 region has the DNA TGTGCCTGGACCCGGACAGGGCCGAACTATGGCTACACCTTC. This translates into CAWTRTGPNYGYTF.

This clone was counted a few times. The same CDR3 is also encoded by other DNA sequences in this sample. The chain has TRBV15 and TRBJ2-7; tentative D call: TRBD2 (5 bases). The CDR3 totals 13 residues. V shed 3 bases and J shed 4 bases, with 10 bases lying between them. Germline V gene lookup returns CDR1 LNHNV and CDR2 YYDKDF (reference sequence). In DNA, the CDR3 is TGTGCCACCAGCAGGAGCCTAGCTTACGAGCAGTACTTC. Residues: CATSRSLAYEQYF.

This chain links TRBV9 with TRBJ2-3; D not resolved. This CDR3 spans 15 amino acids. The germline V gene has CDR1 SGDLS and CDR2 YYNGEE. V was cut by 0 bases and J by 4 bases, with 12 bases left in between. In DNA form, the CDR3 reads TGTGCCAGCAGCGTAGAGCTGCGGCCCCCAGATACGCAGTATTTT. It yields the protein CASSVELRPPDTQYF.

J is TRBJ2-2 and V is TRBV25-1; TRBD2 matches 9 bases. The CDR3 is 15 residues long. V lost 4 bases to trimming and J lost 7 bases; unmatched junction nucleotides: 7. In germline, CDR1 is MGHDK, CDR2 SYGVNS. The DNA of the CDR3 is TGTGCCAGCAGTGCTGGCGGGAGGGTCGTCGGGGAGCTGTTTTTT. It translates to CASSAGGRVVGELFF.

The chain joins TRBV2 to TRBJ2-1; a possible D gene is TRBD2 (5 bases). Per germline, CDR1 SNHLY and CDR2 FYNNEI. V lost 1 base to trimming and J lost 12 bases, with 13 bases between them. The CDR3 spans 13 residues. CDR3 loop: CASSEGWSSSQFF. For the CDR3, the DNA is TGTGCCAGCAGTGAAGGGTGGTCTAGCTCGCAGTTCTTC.

This clone was counted a few times. The chain employs TRBV11-1 and TRBJ2-7, with 7 bases identical to TRBD2. In germline, CDR1 is SGHAT, CDR2 FQDESV (reference sequence). This CDR3 contains 14 residues. V trimming: 5 bases; J trimming: 4 bases; junction bases outside the gene matches: 8. CDR3 DNA sequence: TGTGCCAGCAGCCCGAGGACTAGTAGTTACGAGCAGTACTTC. Its translation: CASSPRTSSYEQYF.

Written as DNA, the CDR3 is TGTGCCAGCAGTGAAGTAGGGGCCGGCCCTGGAAACACCATATATTTT. This encodes CASSEVGAGPGNTIYF. J is TRBJ1-3 and V is TRBV2; tentatively, D is TRBD1 (5 bases). Per the germline V gene, CDR1 is SNHLY and CDR2 is FYNNEI. The CDR3 runs 16 residues. The V end was cut by 1 base, the J end by 2 bases, with 12 bases between.

The chain uses TRBV30 and TRBJ1-1; no firm D call. Germline CDR1 and CDR2: GTSNPN and SVGIG (reference sequence). Between the trimmed V and J ends, which lost 4 bases and 4 bases, there was a span of 7 bases. The CDR3 consists of 11 residues. For the CDR3, the DNA is TGTGCCTGGACTACAGCCACTGAAGCTTTCTTT. Residues: CAWTTATEAFF.

This clone has more than one count but fewer than ten. The J gene is TRBJ2-1, the V gene TRBV29-1; 8 positions agree with TRBD2. With V trimmed by 6 bases and J by 7 bases, 5 bases remained unmatched. This CDR3 spans 12 amino acids. Germline-derived CDR1 and CDR2 are SQVTM and ANQGSEA. This CDR3 is CSVAGTRNEQFF. The CDR3 bases are TGCAGCGTAGCCGGGACTAGAAATGAGCAGTTCTTC.

This clone was seen a few times. CDR3 residues: CASSEQGYGYTF. The CDR3 coding sequence is TGTGCCAGCAGCGAACAGGGATATGGCTACACCTTC. This chain uses TRBV6-6 with TRBJ1-2; D may be TRBD1 (6 bases). In germline, CDR1 is MNHNY, CDR2 SVGAGI (reference sequence). CDR3 length: 12 residues. The V and J ends lost 6 bases and 5 bases respectively, with 10 bases between them.

The genes are TRBV2 and TRBJ2-5, with TRBD2 identical over 9 bases. The CDR3 extends over 15 amino acids. Germline-derived CDR1 and CDR2 are SNHLY and FYNNEI. The ends lost 6 bases at V and 9 bases at J; junction bases unmatched: 14. The CDR3 DNA sequence: TGTGCCAGCAGGGATGGACTAGCGCGAGGGAGGCCCCAGTACTTC. It translates to CASRDGLARGRPQYF.

J is TRBJ1-4 and V is TRBV30; a weak D match, TRBD1 (5 bases). The V gene lost 7 bases and the J gene lost 8 bases, with 23 bases spanning the gap. Germline V gene sequence: CDR1 GTSNPN, CDR2 SVGIG (reference sequence). There are 15 residues in the CDR3. CDR3 bases: TGTGCCTTGTCCTTGAAGGGGCGGTATTACGAAAAACTGTTTTTT. Its translation: CALSLKGRYYEKLFF. Full variable domain (missing parts from reference TRBV30 and TRBJ1-4): SQTIHQWPATLVQPVGSPLSLECTVEGTSNPNLYWYRQAAGRGLQLLFYSVGIGQISSEVPQNLSASRPQDRQFILSSKKLLLSDSGFYLCALSLKGRYYEKLFFGSGTQLSVL.

V and J are TRBV6-5 and TRBJ1-1; TRBD1 agrees at 7 bases. The V segment lost 6 bases and the J segment 4 bases; nucleotides outside the gene matches: 5. Looked up from germline, CDR1 is MNHEY and CDR2 is SVGAGI. CDR3 length equals 13 residues. The CDR3 DNA reads TGTGCCAGCAGCAAACAGGGGATCACTGAAGCTTTCTTT. Its translation: CASSKQGITEAFF.

This clone was counted between two and nine times. The V and J genes are TRBV29-1 and TRBJ1-1; 9 nucleotides line up with TRBD1. J was trimmed by 3 bases and V by 5 bases; bases with no gene match: 4. Germline V CDR1 and CDR2: SQVTM, ANQGSEA. The CDR3 is 13 amino acids. CDR3 amino acids: CSVSNRGHTEAFF. The CDR3 DNA follows: TGCAGCGTTTCTAACAGGGGGCACACTGAAGCTTTCTTT.

A few counts support this clone. The chain carries TRBV9 and TRBJ2-4, with 13 bases aligning to TRBD2. The ends lost 4 bases at V and 7 bases at J; junction bases unmatched: 11. The V gene's germline CDR1 is SGDLS and CDR2 YYNGEE. The CDR3 contains 17 residues. This CDR3 reads CASSPRLAGGIRNIQYF. CDR3 DNA: TGTGCCAGCAGCCCCAGACTAGCGGGAGGAATAAGGAACATTCAGTACTTC. The full variable domain, in which reference TRBV9 and TRBJ2-4 provide the parts outside the CDR3, is DSGVTQTPKHLITATGQRVTLRCSPRSGDLSVYWYQQSLDQGLQFLIQYYNGEERAKGNILERFSAQQFPDLHSELNLSSLELGDSALYFCASSPRLAGGIRNIQYFGAGTRLSVL.

The chain has TRBV9 and TRBJ2-1; 9 nucleotides agree with TRBD2. This CDR3 spans 15 amino acids. V trimming: 3 bases; J trimming: 7 bases; junction bases outside the gene matches: 8. Germline values: CDR1 SGDLS, CDR2 YYNGEE. This CDR3 is CASSAREGLGNEQFF. The CDR3 nucleotides are TGTGCCAGCAGCGCGCGGGAGGGCCTTGGGAATGAGCAGTTCTTC. Full variable domain (remainder filled in from reference TRBV9 and TRBJ2-1): DSGVTQTPKHLITATGQRVTLRCSPRSGDLSVYWYQQSLDQGLQFLIQYYNGEERAKGNILERFSAQQFPDLHSELNLSSLELGDSALYFCASSAREGLGNEQFFGPGTRLTVL.

The rearrangement uses TRBV29-1 and TRBJ1-1, with 8 bases matching TRBD1. The V gene's germline CDR1 is SQVTM and CDR2 ANQGSEA. V gave up 7 bases and J gave up 6 bases; unmatched junction bases: 10. CDR3 length: 13 amino acids. CDR3 sequence: CSGTSGGAAEAFF. The DNA of the CDR3 is TGCAGCGGTACCTCAGGGGGCGCGGCTGAAGCTTTCTTT.

This clone has more than one count but fewer than ten. V gene TRBV19 combines with J gene TRBJ2-1; TRBD2 matches at 11 bases. Germline V CDR1 and CDR2: LNHDA, SQIVND (reference sequence). V gave up 7 bases and J gave up 7 bases; unmatched junction bases: 3. The CDR3 sequence is 13 residues long. DNA for the CDR3: TGTGCCAGTACTAGCGGGAGGAGAAATGAGCAGTTCTTC. Residues: CASTSGRRNEQFF.

The chain couples TRBV5-8 to TRBJ2-1; D perhaps matches TRBD1 (5 bases). The V end lost 0 bases, the J end lost 7 bases, and 14 bases lay between the germline ends. The V gene's germline CDR1 is SGHTS and CDR2 YDEGEE. The CDR3 has 15 residues. CDR3: CASSLDRWEGNEQFF. CDR3 bases: TGTGCCAGCAGCTTGGACAGGTGGGAAGGTAATGAGCAGTTCTTC.

The sample holds a few counts of this clone. This chain links TRBV5-1 with TRBJ2-1, with 13 positions matching TRBD2. Germline CDR1 reads SGHRS; CDR2 reads YFSETQ. The ends lost 5 bases at V and 4 bases at J; junction bases unmatched: 6. The CDR3 totals 16 residues. DNA for the CDR3: TGCGCCAGCAGACTAGCGGGAGGGCCTCGATACAATGAGCAGTTCTTC. Protein: CASRLAGGPRYNEQFF.

This clone was observed a handful of times. V gene TRBV7-9 combines with J gene TRBJ1-4, with D perhaps TRBD1 (5 bases). CDR3 length: 13 amino acids. Trimming left V 1 base short and J 8 bases short, with 8 bases between. CDR1 is SEHNR, CDR2 FQNEAQ, per germline (reference sequence). Written as DNA, the CDR3 is TGTGCCAGCAGCTTAGGACAGCAAGAAAAACTGTTTTTT. This gives the protein CASSLGQQEKLFF.

The rearrangement joins TRBV28 to TRBJ2-4; 8 nucleotides match TRBD1. Germline V CDR1 and CDR2: MDHEN, SYDVKM. The CDR3 contains 15 residues. The V gene end was trimmed by 5 bases and the J gene end by 6 bases; junction bases not matched to a gene: 9. The CDR3 nucleotides read TGTGCCAGCAGTCCTGAGGACAGGGTGGGAAACATTCAGTACTTC. This encodes CASSPEDRVGNIQYF.